This TCR beta chain was identified during a study of spatial heterogeneity in lung cancer. TCRdb analysed the 5' RACE reads with MiXCR anew, one entry per CDR3 protein. The repertoire holds around 110,000 distinct CDR3 sequences, with 9.5% to 15% as singletons. Stated time point: blood at routine non-recurrence follow-up after resection. Researchers sequenced whole RNA taken from tumor, nontumor lung or frozen PBMC without sorting. This material consisted of PBMCs, taken at follow-up. This TCR came from a male donor with early-stage non-small cell lung cancer.

In DNA, the CDR3 is TGTGCCAGCTCACCGAGGGCCCGGGGAACTGAAGCTTTCTTT. This sequence encodes CASSPRARGTEAFF. This sequence joins TRBV18 and TRBJ1-1; D is unresolved. Trimming took off 3 bases at V and 5 bases at J, with 13 bases between the two ends. The CDR3 is 14 amino acids. Germline V gene data show CDR1 as KGHSH and CDR2 as LQKENI.